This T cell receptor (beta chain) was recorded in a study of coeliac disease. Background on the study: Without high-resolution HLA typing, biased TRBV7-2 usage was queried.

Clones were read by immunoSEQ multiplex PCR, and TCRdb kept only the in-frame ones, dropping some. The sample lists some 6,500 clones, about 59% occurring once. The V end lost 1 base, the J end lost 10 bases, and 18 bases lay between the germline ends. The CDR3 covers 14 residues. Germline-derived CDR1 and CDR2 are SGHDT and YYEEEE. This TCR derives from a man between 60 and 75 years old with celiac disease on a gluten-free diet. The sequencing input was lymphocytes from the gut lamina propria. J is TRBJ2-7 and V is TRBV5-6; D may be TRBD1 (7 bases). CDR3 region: CASSLRQGGLAQYF. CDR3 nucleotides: TGTGCCAGCAGCTTGAGACAGGGAGGCCTGGCCCAGTACTTC.